Shown below are 32 T cell receptor beta chains from a single sample sequenced in a study of cytomegalovirus exposure and HLA in healthy donors. The study ran its PCR with 60 Vbeta and 13 Jbeta primers. TCRdb keeps only in-frame clones here, not all; method: immunoSEQ multiplex PCR. The data hold about 110,000 clones, with around 76% observed a single time. The sequencing input was PBMCs. These TCRs come from a young man in good health and CMV-seronegative.

This chain joins TRBV6-5 and TRBJ1-2, with D possibly being TRBD1 (6 bases). The CDR3 runs 15 residues. Germline V lookup: CDR1 MNHEY, CDR2 SVGAGI. With 2 bases removed from V and 6 bases from J, the gap between germline ends came to 16 bases. DNA of the CDR3: TGTGCCAGCAGTTACGGCGCGGGGGGGGCGAATGGCTACACCTTC. It translates to CASSYGAGGANGYTF.

CDR3 DNA: TGCGCCAGCAGTAAAGACAGCCCCTTCTACGAGCAGTACTTC. It specifies CASSKDSPFYEQYF. The chain joins TRBV10-2 to TRBJ2-7, with a weak D call TRBD1 (5 bases). In germline, CDR1 is WSHSY, CDR2 SAAADI. Trimming took off 5 bases at V and 3 bases at J, with 14 bases between the two ends. This CDR3 comprises 14 residues.

The J gene is TRBJ2-1, the V gene TRBV7-2; no firm D call. The CDR3 runs 12 residues. The V gene's germline CDR1 is SGHTA and CDR2 FQGNSA. Trimming took off 5 bases at V and 8 bases at J, with 10 bases between the two ends. CDR3 in amino acids: CASSTTYHEQFF. Written as DNA, the CDR3 is TGTGCCAGCAGCACGACATACCATGAGCAGTTCTTC.

The rearrangement joins TRBV4-1 to TRBJ2-3, with 12 bases matching TRBD2. Germline loops: CDR1 MGHRA, CDR2 YSYEKL. The junction had 3 bases not matched to a gene; V was cut back by 0 bases and J by 5 bases. The CDR3 sequence is 16 residues long. In nucleotides, the CDR3 is TGCGCCAGCAGCCAAGAACTAGCGGGGGGCATAGATACGCAGTATTTT. Amino acid sequence: CASSQELAGGIDTQYF.

This clone was counted a single time. The J gene is TRBJ2-7, the V gene TRBV5-6; 7 nucleotides align to TRBD1. V shed 1 base, J shed 3 bases, and the junction held 7 bases outside the gene matches. CDR1 and CDR2 from the germline V gene are SGHDT and YYEEEE. The CDR3 spans 15 residues. The chain's CDR3 is CASSLSGGWGYEQYF. CDR3 coding DNA: TGTGCCAGCAGCTTGTCAGGGGGTTGGGGCTACGAGCAGTACTTC.

The chain has TRBV6-1 and TRBJ2-1; no clear D gene. Germline loops: CDR1 MNHNS, CDR2 SASEGT. Trimming pared 2 bases from V and 6 bases from J, leaving 11 bases between. The CDR3 totals 14 residues. DNA of the CDR3: TGTGCCAGCAGTGAACGTCTAGAACCCAATGAGCAGTTCTTC. Its protein product is CASSERLEPNEQFF.

This clone appeared a single time. The gene calls are TRBV10-2 and TRBJ2-7; weak D call: TRBD1 (6 bases). The ends were cut back, 6 bases at V and 1 base at J, with 22 bases in the middle. Germline loops: CDR1 WSHSY, CDR2 SAAADI. This CDR3 is 17 amino acids long. The CDR3 DNA follows: TGCGCCAGCAGCGCAACTTCCCGGGCAGGGGTATCCTACGAGCAGTACTTC. Residues: CASSATSRAGVSYEQYF.

The chain employs TRBV20-1 and TRBJ2-3, with D unclear. This CDR3 is built from 11 residues. Germline V gene sequence: CDR1 DFQATT, CDR2 SNEGSKA (reference sequence). V lost 3 bases and J lost 3, with 4 bases in between. The CDR3 DNA is TGCAGTGCTAGCGGGACAGATACGCAGTATTTT. It encodes CSASGTDTQYF.

The rearrangement uses TRBV29-1 and TRBJ2-3; 11 bases fit TRBD1. Germline V CDR1 and CDR2: SQVTM, ANQGSEA. V lost 4 bases to trimming and J lost 10 bases; unmatched junction nucleotides: 7. The CDR3 has 13 amino acids. CDR3 nucleotides: TGCAGCGTTGGGGACAGGGGGACCGGCGCGCAGTATTTT. This codes for CSVGDRGTGAQYF.

This sequence joins TRBV5-6 and TRBJ2-3; perhaps TRBD2 as D (5 bases). The CDR3 consists of 15 residues. CDR1 SGHDT and CDR2 YYEEEE come from the germline V gene. V lost 6 bases, J lost 0 bases, and 14 bases lay in between. CDR3 in DNA: TGTGCCAGCAAAAGGCGGGCAGGCAGCACAGATACGCAGTATTTT. This encodes CASKRRAGSTDTQYF.

V is TRBV14 and J is TRBJ2-7, with D tentatively TRBD2 (5 bases). Trimming pared 1 base from V and 4 bases from J, leaving 8 bases between. Germline V gene sequence: CDR1 SGHDN, CDR2 FVKESK. The CDR3 length is 13 residues. CDR3 coding DNA: TGTGCCAGCAGCCAAGTACTAGGTTACGAGCAGTACTTC. It encodes CASSQVLGYEQYF.

This sequence joins TRBV4-3 and TRBJ1-2, with TRBD1 matching 8 bases. The CDR3 extends over 15 amino acids. The germline gives CDR1 LGHNA, CDR2 YSLEER. The V and J ends lost 3 bases and 2 bases, in that order; junction bases with no gene match: 5. In nucleotides, the CDR3 is TGCGCCAGCAGCCACGGGACAGGCGAAAACTATGGCTACACCTTC. This encodes CASSHGTGENYGYTF.

This clone showed up just once. The chain combines TRBV4-3 with TRBJ2-2; D is undetermined. Germline CDR1 reads LGHNA; CDR2 reads YSLEER. The CDR3 is 15 residues long. The V gene lost 1 base and the J gene lost 6 bases, with 12 bases spanning the gap. The CDR3 region has the DNA TGCGCCAGCAGCCAAGGGTGGGCCGTCGCCGGGGAGCTGTTTTTT. Its protein is CASSQGWAVAGELFF.

This clone was counted only a few times. The chain employs TRBV10-3 and TRBJ1-1, with D possibly being TRBD1 (6 bases). Trimming removed 5 bases from V and 1 base from J, with 14 bases in between. This CDR3 comprises 15 residues. The germline V gene encodes CDR1 ENHRY and CDR2 SYGVKD. CDR3 bases: TGTGCCATCAGTTTCCCAGGGGCTGGGAACACTGAAGCTTTCTTT. Translated: CAISFPGAGNTEAFF.

In the case of this clone: One junction end does not reproduce the germline sequence, and a read error may be involved. The V call is TRBV19, the J call TRBJ2-5; D gene uncertain. Germline values: CDR1 LNHDA, CDR2 SQIVND (reference sequence). The CDR3 length is 14 residues. The CDR3 region is CASSIRAAQEAQYF. The CDR3 region has the DNA TGTGCCAGTAGTATACGCGCAGCTCAAGAGGCCCAGTACTTC.

This clone has just a few counts. The V and J genes are TRBV6-1 and TRBJ2-7; 9 bases map to TRBD1. The CDR3 consists of 13 residues. V lost 6 bases to trimming and J lost 7 bases; unmatched junction nucleotides: 7. Per germline, CDR1 MNHNS and CDR2 SASEGT. For the CDR3, the DNA is TGTGCCAGCAGGGGACAGGGTTTGGGAGAGCAGTACTTC. This sequence encodes CASRGQGLGEQYF.

The chain carries TRBV2 and TRBJ1-1, with 7 bases lining up with TRBD1. Germline-derived CDR1 and CDR2 are SNHLY and FYNNEI. After removal of 6 bases from V and 10 bases from J, the junction contained 5 bases not matched to a gene. The CDR3 loop spans 11 amino acids. CDR3 DNA: TGTGCCAGCAGCCCCAGGGGGGCAGCTTTCTTT. This sequence encodes CASSPRGAAFF.

The chain joins TRBV5-6 to TRBJ1-4, with TRBD1 matching 7 bases. Germline CDR1 SGHDT, CDR2 YYEEEE. This CDR3 comprises 16 residues. Losses at the gene ends were 4 bases for V and 2 bases for J; bases not matched to a gene: 8. The CDR3 reads CASSPDRDGTNEKLFF. In nucleotides, the CDR3 is TGTGCCAGCAGCCCCGACAGGGACGGGACTAATGAAAAACTGTTTTTT.

The J gene is TRBJ1-1, the V gene TRBV27; TRBD1 might be the D (5 bases). The CDR3 consists of 13 residues. Germline CDR1 reads MNHEY; CDR2 reads SMNVEV (reference sequence). V dropped 5 bases and J dropped 7 bases, with 14 bases sitting between them. The CDR3 DNA reads as TGTGCCAGCAGTCTAACTCGACAGAGTGAAGCTTTCTTT. This sequence encodes CASSLTRQSEAFF.

This sequence joins TRBV27 and TRBJ1-4, with D unresolved. CDR1 is MNHEY, CDR2 SMNVEV, per germline (reference sequence). CDR3 size: 13 residues. Trimming removed 7 bases at V and 3 bases at J, with 9 bases between. The CDR3 protein is CASKAGANEKLFF. CDR3 DNA: TGTGCCAGCAAGGCAGGCGCTAATGAAAAACTGTTTTTT.

J is TRBJ2-3 and V is TRBV6-5; a weak D match, TRBD1 (6 bases). The germline V gene has CDR1 MNHEY and CDR2 SVGAGI. V was clipped by 3 bases and J by 1 base, with 11 bases between them. The CDR3 totals 15 residues. In nucleotides, the CDR3 is TGTGCCAGCAGTTATTTGTGGACAGGCACAGATACGCAGTATTTT. Translation: CASSYLWTGTDTQYF.

The chain has TRBV5-1 and TRBJ1-2; 8 nucleotides match TRBD1. J was trimmed by 7 bases and V by 3 bases; bases with no gene match: 5. This CDR3 spans 13 amino acids. CDR1 and CDR2 (germline): SGHRS, YFSETQ. CDR3 sequence reads: CASSYGQGGGYTF. Written as DNA, the CDR3 is TGCGCCAGCAGCTACGGACAGGGAGGTGGCTACACCTTC.

Here the CDR3 reads CAISDRIGEAFF. The DNA for the CDR3 is TGTGCCATCAGTGACAGGATAGGAGAAGCTTTCTTT. V is TRBV10-3 and J is TRBJ1-1; no clear D. The CDR3 has 12 amino acids. Trimming pared 3 bases from V and 8 bases from J, leaving 10 bases between. Germline V gene lookup returns CDR1 ENHRY and CDR2 SYGVKD.

This sequence joins TRBV7-2 and TRBJ2-7, with 9 nucleotides matching TRBD2. Germline V gene sequence: CDR1 SGHTA, CDR2 FQGNSA. Trimming cost V 4 bases and J 7 bases; bases outside gene matches: 14. The CDR3 is made up of 16 amino acids. This CDR3 reads CASSYLTAGGGGEQYF. The CDR3 DNA sequence: TGTGCCAGCAGCTACTTAACAGCGGGGGGCGGGGGGGAGCAGTACTTC. The full variable domain, completed using reference TRBV7-2 and TRBJ2-7, is GAGVSQSPSNKVTEKGKDVELRCDPISGHTALYWYRQSLGQGLEFLIYFQGNSAPDKSGLPSDRFSAERTGGSVSTLTIQRTQQEDSAVYLCASSYLTAGGGGEQYFGPGTRLTVT.

In its sample, this clone was seen a few times. This chain joins TRBV5-4 and TRBJ1-1; unclear D gene. The V end was cut by 3 bases, the J end by 3 bases, with 9 bases between. CDR3 length: 13 amino acids. Germline values: CDR1 SGHNT, CDR2 YYREEE (reference sequence). In nucleotides, the CDR3 is TGTGCCAGCAGCTCACAGTCACACACTGAAGCTTTCTTT. Residues: CASSSQSHTEAFF.

As regards this clone: At one end the junction does not follow the germline gene, possibly because of a read error. The chain uses TRBV28 and TRBJ2-3; D unclear. The CDR3 extends over 11 amino acids. Germline lookup yields CDR1 MDHEN and CDR2 SYDVKM. Here the CDR3 DNA reads TGTGCCAGCAGCCTCGCGACGGGTCACTTTTTT. Its protein product is CASSLATGHFF.

The chain joins TRBV19 to TRBJ1-4; TRBD1 is a possible D gene (6 bases). Germline CDR1 LNHDA, CDR2 SQIVND (reference sequence). The V gene lost 0 bases and the J gene lost 7 bases, with 18 bases spanning the gap. The CDR3 covers 17 residues. The CDR3 loop is CASSIDLWGRSLEKLFF. Here the CDR3 DNA reads TGTGCCAGTAGTATAGATCTTTGGGGGCGAAGTCTTGAAAAACTGTTTTTT. Full variable domain (remainder filled in from reference TRBV19 and TRBJ1-4): DGGITQSPKYLFRKEGQNVTLSCEQNLNHDAMYWYRQDPGQGLRLIYYSQIVNDFQKGDIAEGYSVSREKKESFPLTVTSAQKNPTAFYLCASSIDLWGRSLEKLFFGSGTQLSVL.

The chain recombines TRBV9 with TRBJ2-1; TRBD1 matches at 7 bases. The CDR3 is made up of 15 amino acids. V shed 8 bases and J 0 bases; nucleotides not matched to a gene: 8. Germline CDR1 and CDR2: SGDLS and YYNGEE. CDR3 loop: CASQRQGSSYNEQFF. Here the CDR3 DNA reads TGTGCCAGTCAGAGACAGGGCAGCTCCTACAATGAGCAGTTCTTC.

Concerning this clone: The sample carries other DNA sequences with the same CDR3. This chain joins TRBV5-4 and TRBJ1-2; D is unresolved. This CDR3 spans 13 amino acids. Germline V lookup: CDR1 SGHNT, CDR2 YYREEE (reference sequence). V shed 0 bases and J shed 3 bases, with 6 bases lying between them. CDR3 nucleotide sequence: TGTGCCAGCAGCTTGGGACAAGACTATGGCTACACCTTC. It translates to CASSLGQDYGYTF.

The V gene is TRBV7-2, the J gene TRBJ1-3; TRBD1 agrees at 7 bases. The ends lost 3 bases at V and 3 bases at J; junction bases unmatched: 11. CDR3 size: 17 residues. CDR1 and CDR2 (germline): SGHTA, FQGNSA. As DNA, the CDR3 is TGTGCCAGCAGCTTCCTACGGCCCGGACAGGATGGAAACACCATATATTTT. This sequence encodes CASSFLRPGQDGNTIYF.

This sequence joins TRBV18 and TRBJ2-7, with D possibly TRBD2 on 6 matching bases. The germline V gene encodes CDR1 KGHSH and CDR2 LQKENI. The CDR3 contains 15 residues. V gave up 2 bases and J gave up 0 bases, with 11 bases separating them. This CDR3 is CASSPGGSYSYEQYF. The CDR3 DNA is TGTGCCAGCTCACCAGGGGGGTCCTACTCCTACGAGCAGTACTTC.

Of note for this clone: Other DNA sequences in this specimen translate into the identical CDR3. CDR3 loop: CASRTGLAGTDTQYF. The CDR3 DNA follows: TGTGCCAGCAGGACGGGACTAGCGGGCACAGATACGCAGTATTTT. The V gene is TRBV6-1, the J gene TRBJ2-3; TRBD2 aligns across 11 bases. V shed 6 bases, J shed 1 base, and the junction held 3 bases outside the gene matches. The CDR3 extends over 15 amino acids. The germline CDR1 and CDR2 sequences are MNHNS and SASEGT.